This passage covers 18 T cell receptor beta chains from one sample sequenced in a study of OX40 agonist ivuxolimab in advanced cancers. Libraries were prepared by immunoSEQ multiplex PCR; TCRdb keeps only in-frame clonotypes and omits some of them. The repertoire holds over 65,000 clones, with 84% as singletons. Sequences were derived from CD4+ or CD8+ T cells sorted from blood, sampled in a trial of the OX40 agonist ivuxolimab. All receptors derive from an adult with an advanced solid tumor such as melanoma, head and neck, liver or kidney cancer.

This chain links TRBV28 with TRBJ1-6, with D perhaps matching TRBD1 (5 bases). The germline gives CDR1 MDHEN, CDR2 SYDVKM. V was pared by 5 bases and J by 7 bases, with 15 bases between. The CDR3 consists of 15 residues. CDR3 sequence: CASSGAEQKNSPLHF. CDR3 nucleotide sequence: TGTGCCAGCAGTGGGGCAGAACAGAAAAATTCACCCCTCCACTTT.

The rearrangement links TRBV11-1 to TRBJ1-2; D is perhaps TRBD1 (6 bases). Trimming left V 3 bases short and J 5 bases short, with 19 bases between. The CDR3 extends over 16 amino acids. The V gene's germline CDR1 is SGHAT and CDR2 FQDESV (reference sequence). CDR3 DNA sequence: TGTGCCAGCAGCTTGGCCCGGACAGATACGTGGTATGGCTACACCTTC. Translated, it gives CASSLARTDTWYGYTF.

The chain links TRBV6-6 to TRBJ2-1; 10 bases match TRBD1. Germline trimming cut 4 bases from V and 7 bases from J; bases unmatched to any gene: 7. The CDR3 extends over 15 amino acids. Germline values: CDR1 MNHNY, CDR2 SVGAGI (reference sequence). CDR3 DNA: TGTGCCAGCAGTTTCCCGACAGGGGGCATGAATGAGCAGTTCTTC. This gives the protein CASSFPTGGMNEQFF.

Remarks on this clone: Compared with germline, one end of the junction differs, possibly owing to a read error. The chain has TRBV7-3 and TRBJ1-2; TRBD1 matches 9 bases. Germline V CDR1 and CDR2: SGHTA, FQGTGA. The CDR3 contains 15 residues. This chain's CDR3 is CASSLTGTGNYDYTF. CDR3 sequence (DNA): TGTGCCAGCAGCTTGACTGGGACAGGGAACTATGACTACACCTTC.

This chain links TRBV7-6 with TRBJ2-5; 9 bases map to TRBD2. V was pared by 1 base and J by 3 bases, with 3 bases of the junction left unmatched. The CDR3 contains 15 residues. Germline values: CDR1 SGHVS, CDR2 FNYEAQ. The DNA for the CDR3 is TGTGCCAGCAGCTTAGGACTAGCGGTTAAAGAGACCCAGTACTTC. Protein sequence: CASSLGLAVKETQYF.

The chain links TRBV30 to TRBJ2-3, with D perhaps given as TRBD1 or TRBD2 (5 bases each). The CDR3 totals 14 residues. V lost 2 bases to trimming and J lost 0 bases, with 9 bases between them. Germline values: CDR1 GTSNPN, CDR2 SVGIG (reference sequence). In DNA, the CDR3 is TGTGCCTGGAGTTCTGGGGGAAGCACAGATACGCAGTATTTT. Its translation: CAWSSGGSTDTQYF.

A few counts support this clone. The chain combines TRBV6-5 with TRBJ2-7; D is undetermined. Trimming removed 0 bases at V and 3 bases at J, with 12 bases between. CDR1 is MNHEY and CDR2 is SVGAGI in the germline V gene. This CDR3 region has 15 residues. Here the CDR3 DNA reads TGTGCCAGCAGTTACTCGTCAGCCGTGGGCTACGAGCAGTACTTC. Translating it yields CASSYSSAVGYEQYF.

The chain couples TRBV18 to TRBJ1-5; TRBD1 matches 10 bases. Germline V lookup: CDR1 KGHSH, CDR2 LQKENI. CDR3 length: 16 residues. V trimming: 4 bases; J trimming: 6 bases; junction bases outside the gene matches: 9. This CDR3 reads CASSRDRGRALQPQHF. CDR3 coding DNA: TGTGCCAGCTCACGCGACAGGGGGCGGGCCCTTCAGCCCCAGCATTTT.

In this sample, this clone turned up a few times. The chain couples TRBV5-1 to TRBJ2-3; no clear D. The V end lost 0 bases, the J end lost 2 bases, and 10 bases lay between the germline ends. The CDR3 consists of 15 residues. Per the germline V gene, CDR1 is SGHRS and CDR2 is YFSETQ. CDR3 loop: CASSLGMDVTDTQYF. The CDR3 nucleotides are TGCGCCAGCAGCTTGGGGATGGATGTCACAGATACGCAGTATTTT.

The V and J genes are TRBV6-5 and TRBJ2-7; TRBD2 agrees at 8 bases. Germline CDR1 and CDR2: MNHEY and SVGAGI. This CDR3 contains 15 residues. V lost 6 bases and J lost 4; bases outside the gene matches: 11. CDR3 in amino acids: CASRYPVRGGYEQYF. Written as DNA, the CDR3 is TGTGCCAGCAGGTACCCAGTCCGGGGGGGATACGAGCAGTACTTC.

The V gene is TRBV6-5, the J gene TRBJ1-5; D possibly corresponds to TRBD1 (5 bases). This CDR3 is 14 amino acids long. From germline, CDR1 is MNHEY and CDR2 SVGAGI. V lost 2 bases and J lost 3, with 8 bases in between. The CDR3 bases are TGTGCCAGCAGTTACGGGGGGTTCAATCAGCCCCAGCATTTT. Translating gives CASSYGGFNQPQHF.

The rearrangement uses TRBV7-9 and TRBJ1-4, with D possibly TRBD1 on 6 matching bases. CDR1 is SEHNR, CDR2 FQNEAQ, per germline (reference sequence). Trimming shortened V by 5 bases and J by 8 bases, and 15 bases separated the two germline ends. The CDR3 totals 14 residues. The CDR3 region has the DNA TGTGCCAGCAGCCGGGTCACAGGGAGCGAAAAACTGTTTTTT. It yields the protein CASSRVTGSEKLFF.

This chain links TRBV9 with TRBJ2-2; D assignment may be TRBD1 or TRBD2 (5 bases each). CDR1 is SGDLS, CDR2 YYNGEE, per germline. This CDR3 is 16 amino acids long. Trimming left V 0 bases short and J 2 bases short, with 11 bases between. The CDR3 DNA sequence: TGTGCCAGCAGCGTAGCCGGGACGGCCAACACCGGGGAGCTGTTTTTT. This gives the protein CASSVAGTANTGELFF.

The V gene is TRBV15, the J gene TRBJ2-5; TRBD1 might be the D (6 bases). CDR1 is LNHNV and CDR2 is YYDKDF in the germline V gene (reference sequence). V was shortened by 1 base and J by 4 bases, with 13 bases between the two germline ends. CDR3 size: 15 residues. The CDR3, as DNA: TGTGCCACCAGCAGAGGAGGCCAGGGGAGAGAGACCCAGTACTTC. Protein product: CATSRGGQGRETQYF.

The V call is TRBV7-9, the J call TRBJ2-7; D not certain. V was cut by 3 bases and J by 9 bases, with 18 bases left in between. There are 14 residues in the CDR3. The germline V gene encodes CDR1 SEHNR and CDR2 FQNEAQ (reference sequence). The DNA for the CDR3 is TGTGCCAGCAGCTTTGCCTCCCGAGACGGCGGGCAGTACTTC. Its protein is CASSFASRDGGQYF.

This clone has at least ten counts. J is TRBJ1-5 and V is TRBV19; a weak D match, TRBD1 (5 bases). The germline gives CDR1 LNHDA, CDR2 SQIVND (reference sequence). The CDR3 sequence is 13 residues long. V was pared by 3 bases and J by 6 bases, with 9 bases between. The CDR3 DNA sequence: TGTGCCAGTAGTATCGGCAGGGTTCAGCCCCAGCATTTT. Residues: CASSIGRVQPQHF.

The chain carries TRBV7-2 and TRBJ2-7; TRBD2 agrees at 7 bases. The V and J ends lost 5 bases and 0 bases, in that order; junction bases with no gene match: 7. Germline values: CDR1 SGHTA, CDR2 FQGNSA. This CDR3 is built from 15 residues. CDR3 protein: CASSPSGVSSYEQYF. In DNA, the CDR3 is TGTGCCAGCAGCCCCAGCGGGGTCTCCTCCTACGAGCAGTACTTC.

The chain employs TRBV28 and TRBJ2-3; 7 bases are shared with TRBD2. CDR1 is MDHEN, CDR2 SYDVKM, per germline. With V trimmed by 4 bases and J by 0 bases, 13 bases remained unmatched. The CDR3 has 18 amino acids. The CDR3 spells CASSYSNGLGSSTDTQYF. CDR3 bases: TGTGCCAGCAGTTACTCGAACGGACTAGGTTCTAGCACAGATACGCAGTATTTT.